The 30 T cell receptor beta chains below all came from one sample that was sequenced in a study of patients and donors after allogeneic stem cell transplantation. TCRdb re-called the RT-PCR reads through MiXCR, storing one row per CDR3 protein. This sample has about a million distinct CDR3 sequences, with more than 15% found just once. The specimen sequenced was blood, either unsorted or a sorted T cell fraction (not recorded which). These receptors came from a human donor who was either an allogeneic HSCT recipient or a stem cell or donor lymphocyte infusion donor (not recorded which). It is not recorded whose cells these are; they may come from a transplant donor.

This clonotype was observed a handful of times. CDR3 protein: CSAEEGGTDTQYF. As DNA, the CDR3 is TGCAGTGCCGAAGAGGGAGGCACAGATACGCAGTATTTT. The V and J genes are TRBV20-1 and TRBJ2-3; tentative D call: TRBD2 (5 bases). Looked up from germline, CDR1 is DFQATT and CDR2 is SNEGSKA (reference sequence). The length of the CDR3 is 13 residues. Trimming cost V 6 bases and J 1 base, with 11 bases left between them.

This clonotype occurred a few times. The CDR3 loop is CSAYSDYNEQFF. The CDR3 DNA sequence: TGCAGTGCTTATTCGGACTACAATGAGCAGTTCTTC. The gene calls are TRBV20-1 and TRBJ2-1; D remains ambiguous. This CDR3 comprises 12 residues. Trimming removed 5 bases from V and 3 bases from J, with 8 bases in between. The germline gives CDR1 DFQATT, CDR2 SNEGSKA (reference sequence).

The CDR3 sequence is CASSYGLGGETQYF. CDR3 coding DNA: TGTGCCAGCAGCTACGGGCTAGGGGGAGAGACCCAGTACTTC. The chain is built from TRBV11-3 and TRBJ2-5; D is perhaps TRBD1 (6 bases). Trimming took 4 bases from V and 4 from J, leaving 13 bases between them. CDR3 length: 14 residues. Germline CDR1 SGHNT, CDR2 YENEEA. Looking up the rest from reference TRBV11-3 and TRBJ2-5 gives the full variable domain: EAGVVQSPRYKIIEKKQPVAFWCNPISGHNTLYWYLQNLGQGPELLIRYENEEAVDDSQLPKDRFSAERLKGVDSTLKIQPAELGDSAVYLCASSYGLGGETQYFGPGTRLLVL.

This chain connects TRBV20-1 to TRBJ2-7; TRBD2 is a possible D gene (7 bases). V shed 5 bases and J shed 0 bases, with 20 bases lying between them. This CDR3 is built from 16 residues. Germline CDR1 and CDR2: DFQATT and SNEGSKA (reference sequence). The CDR3 DNA is TGCAGTGCTCGGCGGATTAGGGGGGGGAGCTCCTACGAGCAGTACTTC. Its protein is CSARRIRGGSSYEQYF.

The rearrangement joins TRBV11-3 to TRBJ2-1, with 8 bases that match TRBD2. V shed 4 bases, J shed 4 bases, and the junction held 6 bases outside the gene matches. This CDR3 comprises 15 residues. Germline values: CDR1 SGHNT, CDR2 YENEEA. The CDR3 nucleotides read TGTGCCAGCAGCTACCAGCGGGAGCCTTACAATGAGCAGTTCTTC. Protein: CASSYQREPYNEQFF.

In this sample, this clonotype turned up a few times. The chain recombines TRBV6-2 or TRBV6-3 with TRBJ1-2; 9 bases match TRBD1. The CDR3 is 17 amino acids. Germline CDR1 is MNHEY and CDR2 is SVGEGT. V lost 8 bases, J lost 4 bases, and 17 bases stayed unmatched. The CDR3 protein is CASALTFGVGQGYGYTF. The CDR3 DNA reads as TGTGCCAGCGCTTTAACTTTCGGCGTGGGACAGGGCTATGGCTACACCTTC.

This clonotype was recorded a few times. The V gene is TRBV12-3 or TRBV12-4, the J gene TRBJ2-1, with D perhaps TRBD2 (6 bases). V lost 5 bases and J lost 10, with 15 bases in between. The CDR3 extends over 13 amino acids. The CDR3 loop reads CASSLGGTTEQFF. In DNA, the CDR3 is TGTGCCAGCAGTCTCGGAGGGACCACGGAGCAGTTCTTC.

There are a few counts of this clonotype. The chain uses TRBV12-3 or TRBV12-4 and TRBJ1-1, with D possibly matching TRBD1 (5 bases). Between the trimmed V and J ends, which lost 3 bases and 11 bases, there was a span of 16 bases. CDR3 length: 13 amino acids. Here the CDR3 DNA reads TGTGCCAGCAGTTTCCTCGACGGGGGGTACGCTTTCTTT. Its translation is CASSFLDGGYAFF.

This sequence joins TRBV9 and TRBJ2-1; possible D gene TRBD2, 7 bases. The CDR3 consists of 14 residues. V lost 1 base to trimming and J lost 3 bases, with 8 bases between them. The germline V gene encodes CDR1 SGDLS and CDR2 YYNGEE. CDR3 region: CASSVRGGYNEQFF. The CDR3 bases are TGTGCCAGCAGCGTAAGGGGGGGCTACAATGAGCAGTTCTTC.

The chain couples TRBV29-1 to TRBJ2-7; D not resolved. The germline V gene encodes CDR1 SQVTM and CDR2 ANQGSEA. There are 12 residues in the CDR3. V was pared by 4 bases and J by 0 bases, with 7 bases between. The CDR3 DNA reads as TGCAGCGTTGGGAAGTTCTCCTACGAGCAGTACTTC. This gives the protein CSVGKFSYEQYF.

The chain carries TRBV6-4 and TRBJ1-5; 7 nucleotides align to TRBD1. V trimming: 6 bases; J trimming: 5 bases; junction bases outside the gene matches: 4. The CDR3 covers 13 residues. Looked up from germline, CDR1 is MRHNA and CDR2 is SNTAGT. The CDR3 spells CASSGDRDQPQHF. CDR3 coding DNA: TGTGCCAGCAGCGGGGACAGAGATCAGCCCCAGCATTTT.

The CDR3 DNA reads TGTGCCAGCAGCCAGGACAGGGATGAAAAACTGTTTTTT. This gives the protein CASSQDRDEKLFF. The rearrangement joins TRBV2 to TRBJ1-4; 8 positions match TRBD1. The CDR3 totals 13 residues. The V segment lost 6 bases and the J segment 6 bases; nucleotides outside the gene matches: 3. CDR1 is SNHLY and CDR2 is FYNNEI in the germline V gene.

This clonotype was seen a few times. The rearrangement links TRBV12-3 or TRBV12-4 to TRBJ1-1; D call uncertain. CDR3 length equals 12 residues. The V and J ends lost 2 bases and 6 bases respectively, with 7 bases between them. CDR3 coding DNA: TGTGCCAGCAGTTTATTGGTCCCTGAAGCTTTCTTT. This codes for CASSLLVPEAFF.

This clonotype was picked up many times. This rearrangement joins TRBV6-5 to TRBJ1-6; D gene uncertain. Per germline, CDR1 MNHEY and CDR2 SVGAGI. V lost 3 bases and J 2 bases, leaving 14 bases between the germline ends. CDR3 size: 17 residues. CDR3 region: CASSYLPRGAYNSPLHF. DNA of the CDR3: TGTGCCAGCAGTTATCTCCCCCGCGGCGCCTATAATTCACCCCTCCACTTT.

This clonotype was recorded a few times. The chain links TRBV2 to TRBJ1-1; the D is unclear. Germline V gene sequence: CDR1 SNHLY, CDR2 FYNNEI. This CDR3 comprises 11 residues. Trimming took off 4 bases at V and 11 bases at J, with 11 bases between the two ends. CDR3 sequence reads: CASSGGTTAFF. CDR3 in DNA: TGTGCCAGCAGTGGGGGAACGACGGCTTTCTTT.

This clonotype showed up just a few times. J is TRBJ1-2 and V is TRBV29-1; D not resolved. The CDR3 is made up of 13 amino acids. Trimming removed 6 bases at V and 8 bases at J, with 19 bases between. CDR1 and CDR2 (germline): SQVTM, ANQGSEA. In DNA, the CDR3 is TGCAGCGTGGCCCAGAGCGGCCCCGGGGGCTACACCTTC. Its translation: CSVAQSGPGGYTF.

This clonotype showed up just a few times. The junction does not match germline at one end; this may be a read error. The chain carries TRBV2 and TRBJ1-5; D not resolved. The CDR3 consists of 14 residues. Germline lookup yields CDR1 SNHLY and CDR2 FYNNEI. CDR3 region: CASGPAGNNQTQHF. DNA of the CDR3: TGTGCCAGCGGGCCGGCCGGAAACAATCAGACCCAGCATTTT. Variable domain in full (rest from reference TRBV2 and TRBJ1-5): EPEVTQTPSHQVTQMGQEVILRCVPISNHLYFYWYRQILGQKVEFLVSFYNNEISEKSEIFDDQFSVERPDGSNFTLKIRSTKLEDSAMYFCASGPAGNNQTQHFGDGTRLSIL.

In this sample, this clonotype turned up a few times. The genes are TRBV7-9 and TRBJ2-3, with 7 nucleotides matching TRBD1. Germline CDR1 reads SEHNR; CDR2 reads FQNEAQ (reference sequence). The trim removed 5 bases at V and 2 bases at J, leaving 4 bases unmatched. The CDR3 extends over 14 amino acids. CDR3 residues: CASSQGQYTDTQYF. CDR3 coding DNA: TGTGCCAGCAGCCAGGGACAGTACACAGATACGCAGTATTTT.

Only a few counts were recorded for this clonotype. This rearrangement joins TRBV3-1 to TRBJ2-1; the match to TRBD2 covers 14 bases. Germline V gene sequence: CDR1 LGHDT, CDR2 YNNKEL (reference sequence). Trimming at V came to 4 bases and at J to 3 bases, leaving 8 bases not matched to a gene. The CDR3 is made up of 18 amino acids. The CDR3 sequence: CASSPRLAGGPSYNEQFF. As DNA, the CDR3 is TGTGCCAGCAGCCCTCGACTAGCGGGAGGGCCTAGCTACAATGAGCAGTTCTTC.

This chain uses TRBV10-3 with TRBJ2-1, with 14 bases lining up with TRBD2. With 6 bases clipped from V and 6 bases from J, the junction kept 13 bases outside the gene matches. CDR1 ENHRY and CDR2 SYGVKD come from the germline V gene. This CDR3 has 18 residues. This chain's CDR3 is CAISPGLAGDNSRNEQFF. In nucleotides, the CDR3 is TGTGCCATCAGCCCGGGACTAGCGGGGGACAACTCTCGCAATGAGCAGTTCTTC.

The chain carries TRBV30 and TRBJ1-5, with 8 nucleotides matching TRBD1. The V gene's germline CDR1 is GTSNPN and CDR2 SVGIG (reference sequence). Unmatched junction bases numbered 5, after V lost 7 bases and J lost 0 bases. The CDR3 is 14 residues long. In DNA form, the CDR3 reads TGTGCCTCCACACAGGGGGGTAGCAATCAGCCCCAGCATTTT. This gives the protein CASTQGGSNQPQHF.

The chain has TRBV2 and TRBJ2-7, with 10 bases that match TRBD2. CDR1 is SNHLY and CDR2 is FYNNEI in the germline V gene. CDR3 length equals 15 residues. The V and J ends lost 3 bases and 0 bases, in that order; junction bases with no gene match: 2. The DNA for the CDR3 is TGTGCCAGCAGTGAGGGACTAGCGAGCTCCTACGAGCAGTACTTC. The encoded protein is CASSEGLASSYEQYF.

The table lists this clonotype with a few counts. This chain uses TRBV5-1 with TRBJ2-1; D call uncertain. The CDR3 contains 13 residues. V lost 1 base, J lost 9 bases, and 11 bases lay in between. Germline lookup yields CDR1 SGHRS and CDR2 YFSETQ. The CDR3 region has the DNA TGCGCCAGCAGCTTGCCCGACTCAAGTGAGCAGTTCTTC. Protein sequence: CASSLPDSSEQFF.

This clonotype was seen only a few times. This chain connects TRBV4-2 to TRBJ1-1, with D perhaps TRBD1 (6 bases). The ends were cut back, 6 bases at V and 0 bases at J, with 14 bases in the middle. From germline, CDR1 is LGHNA and CDR2 YNFKEQ. The CDR3 loop spans 15 amino acids. CDR3 sequence: CASRRGGAVNTEAFF. The CDR3 bases are TGTGCCAGCAGACGAGGGGGGGCCGTGAACACTGAAGCTTTCTTT.

The chain is built from TRBV9 and TRBJ2-3; a possible D gene is TRBD1 (6 bases). Trimming took off 4 bases at V and 3 bases at J, with 15 bases between the two ends. The CDR3 spans 15 residues. Germline lookup yields CDR1 SGDLS and CDR2 YYNGEE. The CDR3 region has the DNA TGTGCCAGCAGCCCCCTGGGGGCCCATACAGATACGCAGTATTTT. This sequence encodes CASSPLGAHTDTQYF. Supplemented by reference TRBV9 and TRBJ2-3, the full variable domain reads DSGVTQTPKHLITATGQRVTLRCSPRSGDLSVYWYQQSLDQGLQFLIQYYNGEERAKGNILERFSAQQFPDLHSELNLSSLELGDSALYFCASSPLGAHTDTQYFGPGTRLTVL.

This clonotype was seen a handful of times. J is TRBJ2-1 and V is TRBV24-1; D remains unclear. CDR3 length: 13 residues. The V end was cut by 8 bases, the J end by 10 bases, with 17 bases between. Germline CDR1 KGHDR, CDR2 SFDVKD. The CDR3, as DNA: TGTGCCACCACCTCTCCCCTTTCGGGCGAGCAGTTCTTC. Encoded protein: CATTSPLSGEQFF.

This clonotype was found many times. V and J are TRBV4-3 and TRBJ2-1, with D uncertain. Germline V gene data show CDR1 as LGHNA and CDR2 as YSLEER. The CDR3 runs 15 residues. V was clipped by 0 bases and J by 0 bases, with 6 bases between them. The CDR3 protein is CASSQEGSSYNEQFF. For the CDR3, the DNA is TGCGCCAGCAGCCAAGAGGGAAGCTCCTACAATGAGCAGTTCTTC.

This clonotype has only a few counts. The V call is TRBV5-1, the J call TRBJ1-2; a weak D match, TRBD1 (6 bases). Germline lookup yields CDR1 SGHRS and CDR2 YFSETQ. This CDR3 comprises 17 residues. The V end lost 0 bases, the J end lost 2 bases, and 17 bases lay between the germline ends. CDR3 region: CASSLEWTAFLNYGYTF. The CDR3 DNA follows: TGCGCCAGCAGCTTGGAATGGACAGCCTTTCTCAACTATGGCTACACCTTC. Drawing the rest from reference TRBV5-1 and TRBJ1-2, the complete variable domain is KAGVTQTPRYLIKTRGQQVTLSCSPISGHRSVSWYQQTPGQGLQFLFEYFSETQRNKGNFPGRFSGRQFSNSRSEMNVSTLELGDSALYLCASSLEWTAFLNYGYTFGSGTRLTVV.

The genes are TRBV2 and TRBJ1-5; no reliable D call. Germline V gene lookup returns CDR1 SNHLY and CDR2 FYNNEI. Trimming pared 0 bases from V and 6 bases from J, leaving 3 bases between. The CDR3 is 12 amino acids. CDR3 in amino acids: CASSEASQPQHF. In nucleotides, the CDR3 is TGTGCCAGCAGTGAAGCGAGTCAGCCCCAGCATTTT.

This clonotype was counted a few times. V and J are TRBV6-5 and TRBJ2-1, with unresolved D. This CDR3 region has 13 residues. V was clipped by 2 bases and J by 7 bases, with 9 bases between them. Germline CDR1 MNHEY, CDR2 SVGAGI. CDR3 protein: CASSYPSVNEQFF. DNA of the CDR3: TGTGCCAGCAGTTACCCCTCAGTAAATGAGCAGTTCTTC.